This T cell receptor (beta chain) was retrieved from a study of lymphopenia after photon versus proton radiotherapy. Study results and limitations: Post-nadir diversity loss with photons came from oligoclonal expansion, particularly CD8+ Temra cells. Larger post-nadir TCR diversity loss correlated inversely with survival in deceased patients.

As concerns this clone: Its antigen remains unknown.

The repertoire was sequenced with immunoSEQ multiplex PCR; TCRdb's copy has only in-frame clones and lacks some. There are about 70,000 clones in the sample; just under 95% occur only once, and 2.2% lies in the top ten. Trimming cost V 0 bases and J 7 bases, with 12 bases left between them. Germline assignment: CDR1 SGHDN and CDR2 FVKESK. The CDR3 extends over 14 amino acids. This material consisted of peripheral blood, taken from a patient treated with photon-based radiotherapy. This sequence was found in a woman aged 40 to 50 with cholangiocarcinoma. The rearrangement joins TRBV14 to TRBJ1-2; D uncertain. The DNA for the CDR3 is TGTGCCAGCAGCCAAGAGTTTGGATCGGGTGGCTACACCTTC. It translates to CASSQEFGSGGYTF.